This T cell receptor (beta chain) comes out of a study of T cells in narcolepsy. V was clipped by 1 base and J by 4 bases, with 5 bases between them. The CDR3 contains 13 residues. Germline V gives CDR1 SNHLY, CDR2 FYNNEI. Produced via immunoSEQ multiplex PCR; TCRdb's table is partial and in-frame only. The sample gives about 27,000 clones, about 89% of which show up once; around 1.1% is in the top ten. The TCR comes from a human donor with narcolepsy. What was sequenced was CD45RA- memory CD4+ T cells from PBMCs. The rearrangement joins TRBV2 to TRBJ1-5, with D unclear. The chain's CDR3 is CASSEEGNQPQHF. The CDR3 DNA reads TGTGCCAGCAGTGAAGAGGGAAATCAGCCCCAGCATTTT.